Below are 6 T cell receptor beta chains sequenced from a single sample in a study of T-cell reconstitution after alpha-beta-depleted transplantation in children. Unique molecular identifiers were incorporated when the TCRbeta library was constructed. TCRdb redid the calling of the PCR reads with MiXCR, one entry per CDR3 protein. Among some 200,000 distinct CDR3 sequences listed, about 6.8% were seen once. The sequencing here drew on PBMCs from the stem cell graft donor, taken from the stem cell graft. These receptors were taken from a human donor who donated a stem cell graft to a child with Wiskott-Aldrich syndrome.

The CDR3 DNA follows: TGTGCCAGCAGCTTAAAACCGGGGGGGGAGCAGTACTTC. Its protein product is CASSLKPGGEQYF. This chain connects TRBV11-2 to TRBJ2-7, with 8 bases that match TRBD2. The CDR3 is 13 residues long. CDR1 SGHAT and CDR2 FQNNGV come from the germline V gene. The V and J ends lost 2 bases and 7 bases, in that order; junction bases with no gene match: 4.

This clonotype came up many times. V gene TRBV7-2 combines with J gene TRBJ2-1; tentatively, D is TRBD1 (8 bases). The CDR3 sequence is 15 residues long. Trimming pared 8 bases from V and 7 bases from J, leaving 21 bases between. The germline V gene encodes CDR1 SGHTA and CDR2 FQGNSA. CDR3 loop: CASLTGGGILNEQFF. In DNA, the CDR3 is TGTGCCAGCCTAACAGGGGGAGGGATTTTGAATGAGCAGTTCTTC.

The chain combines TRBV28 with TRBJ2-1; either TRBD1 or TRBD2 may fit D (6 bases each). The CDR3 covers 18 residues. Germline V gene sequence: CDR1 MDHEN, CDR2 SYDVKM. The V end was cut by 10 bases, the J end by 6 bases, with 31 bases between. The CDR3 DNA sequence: TGTGCCATCGGCCCCGGGGCACGGTTCCTACAGGGAGGCAATGAGCAGTTCTTC. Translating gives CAIGPGARFLQGGNEQFF.

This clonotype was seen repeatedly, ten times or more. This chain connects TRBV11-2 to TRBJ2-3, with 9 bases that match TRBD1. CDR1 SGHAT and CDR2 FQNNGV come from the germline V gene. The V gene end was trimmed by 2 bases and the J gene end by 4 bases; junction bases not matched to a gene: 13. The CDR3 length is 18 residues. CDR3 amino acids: CASSLLSPGTGSADTQYF. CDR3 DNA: TGTGCCAGCAGCTTATTATCCCCCGGGACAGGGAGTGCAGATACGCAGTATTTT.

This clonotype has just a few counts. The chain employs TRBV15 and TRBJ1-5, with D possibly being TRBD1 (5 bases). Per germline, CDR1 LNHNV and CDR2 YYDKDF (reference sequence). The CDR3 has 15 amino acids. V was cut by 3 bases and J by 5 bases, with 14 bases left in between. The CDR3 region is CATSRDLQDYQPQHF. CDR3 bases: TGTGCCACCAGCAGGGATCTACAGGATTATCAGCCCCAGCATTTT.

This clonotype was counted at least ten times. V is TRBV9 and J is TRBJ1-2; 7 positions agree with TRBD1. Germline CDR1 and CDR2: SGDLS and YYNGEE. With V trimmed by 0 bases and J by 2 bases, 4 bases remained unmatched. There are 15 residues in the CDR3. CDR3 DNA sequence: TGTGCCAGCAGCGTAGATGTGGACAGGAACTATGGCTACACCTTC. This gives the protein CASSVDVDRNYGYTF.